The sequence of this T cell receptor beta chain was determined in a study of metastatic and nonmetastatic thyroid tumors. TCRdb re-clonotyped the PCR reads via MiXCR. Found here are about 35,000 clones, 25% to 30% of them singletons; the top ten hold 6.5% to 9%. Thyroid surgery was preceded by no treatment in any patient. The CDR3 is made up of 14 amino acids. Germline CDR1 is SGHTS and CDR2 is YDEGEE. Trimming took 3 bases from V and 9 from J; bases not matched to a gene: 6. The chain combines TRBV5-8 with TRBJ2-1, with 10 bases aligning to TRBD1. The specimen sequenced was blood. The clonotype was recovered from a female donor with papillary thyroid cancer or a benign thyroid nodule (not recorded which). Some clones in this sample may be carry-over from other donors' samples. The DNA of the CDR3 is TGTGCCAGCAGCTGGGACAGGGGAATCAGTGAGCAGTTCTTC. This sequence encodes CASSWDRGISEQFF.